This TCR beta chain emerged from a study of cytomegalovirus exposure and HLA in healthy donors. General study points: Later work found that TCR association rates differed between HLA loci; DRB1 had the most and HLA-C the fewest. An Asian-associated ancestry cluster reportedly showed fewer N-insertions than the approximately 700-donor mean in a later analysis. Another analysis was done later, and it associated approximately 18,000 TCR beta sequences with HLA alleles at 0.05 false discovery rate. Follow-up analysis later connected one missense variant in DCLRE1C with trimming of TCR beta V- and J-genes.

Trimming pared 4 bases from V and 6 bases from J, leaving 10 bases between. The CDR3 length is 12 residues. Germline loops: CDR1 MNHEY, CDR2 SMNVEV (reference sequence). As for this clone: Its cognate antigen is unknown.

60 Vbeta and 13 Jbeta primers were used in PCR. The table came from immunoSEQ multiplex PCR; TCRdb's copy has only in-frame clones and leaves some out. Altogether 240,000 or so clones are present, roughly four fifths being singletons, with the ten largest covering around 8.6%. Material for sequencing was PBMCs. The chain links TRBV27 to TRBJ2-7; perhaps TRBD1 as D (6 bases). This sequence originates from a woman aged 55-70 years in good health and CMV-seropositive. The CDR3 coding sequence is TGTGCCAGCAGTTCGTCAGGGGCCGAGCAGTACTTC. This encodes CASSSSGAEQYF.